This TCR beta chain came from a study of blood T cell repertoires in COVID-19 (dated by TCRdb to about 2020). A note on the overall study: Samples covering the acute and convalescent phases of COVID-19 were provided by collaborators in the United States, Italy and Spain. Subjects who had been exposed to COVID-19, were actively infected with it, or had recovered from it provided the deeply sampled blood TCRbeta repertoires that made up the dataset. Samples came from the ongoing ImmuneRACE study (first 160 participants) plus 1,254 subjects from 6 global collaborators. The prospective study material was composed of cDNA or gDNA derived from T cells, B-cell-depleted T cells, or PBMCs. HLA class I and class II types, where available, came from metadata supplied by the sample provider rather than from assay-based typing. The sample metadata nearly always contained a de-identified subject ID, COVID-19 status, age in years and sex. The repertoires were released in a freely available public database meant as a resource for research on the immune response to SARS-CoV-2.

A note on this clone: The antigen this receptor binds is unknown. It has no much larger one-base neighbor in the sample; base qualities were not kept.

The study at large found these results: How much clinical and demographic metadata was included differed by source and by participant, and the metadata was provided uncurated.

TCRbeta CDR3 regions were amplified from genomic DNA by means of the immunoSEQ Assay, a bias-controlled multiplex PCR. Processing in the source paper ran as follows. The number of nucleated cells in each sample was estimated from the amplification of reference gene primers within the assay. Sequence reads were collapsed and filtered to measure the absolute abundance of every unique TCRbeta CDR3 rearrangement. For each sample, productive Simpson clonality was calculated by taking the square root of Simpson's diversity index across productive rearrangements. As stored in TCRdb, this immuneACCESS dataset retains in-frame rearrangements with V and J assigned. A fraction of the clones does not appear; measured against another copy, unresolved V genes explain less than half of the discrepancy, and the remainder lacks a known reason. That table supplies the V and J calls and clone size; D and trimming were determined from the DNA. Here the sample has fewer than 350,000 clones; more than 85% occur a single time. The biggest ten clones account for about 3% of the sample.

In the prospective study, participants were about 18 to 95 years old, resided in approximately 22 geographic areas of the United States, and were enrolled through a virtual design. Cohort assignment in the prospective study relied on participant-reported clinical history from a screening survey and a study questionnaire. Exposed participants had been in contact with someone with a PCR-confirmed or clinician-diagnosed COVID-19 case within 2 weeks of study entry. In the prospective study, mobile phlebotomists collected whole blood, serum and a nasopharyngeal or oropharyngeal swab from each participant. Additional blood draws and questionnaires over a 2-month period could optionally be provided by prospective study participants. Prospective study blood samples were shipped either frozen or at room temperature before DNA extraction. This clonotype was sampled from a man aged 40-49 years who had been exposed to COVID-19. Sequenced input: PBMCs or T cells enriched from blood (not recorded which).

The DNA reads TGTGCCAGCAGCACCCGAGAGCCCGGGACAGGGAGCACAGATACGCAGTATTTT. The translation is CASSTREPGTGSTDTQYF. The rearrangement combines TRBV27 with TRBJ2-3; 9 junctional bases match TRBD1. For CDR1 and CDR2, the germline V gene (reference sequence) lists MNHEY and SMNVEV. Relative to germline, V is missing 6 bases and J is missing 0 bases, with 13 bases of the junction outside any gene match. The CDR3 runs 18 residues from the cysteine to the phenylalanine. The DNA shown is the 54-base CDR3, in frame from base 1.